Presented here are 13 T cell receptor beta chains from one specimen sequenced in a study of cytomegalovirus exposure and HLA in healthy donors. PCR used 60 Vbeta primers and 13 Jbeta primers. Only in-frame clones appear in the TCRdb table, and some are missing; sequencing was by immunoSEQ multiplex PCR. Of about 140,000 clones listed, about 80% are singletons. Sequenced input: PBMCs. These receptors all stem from a woman in her forties in good health and CMV-seronegative.

The chain is built from TRBV19 and TRBJ2-1, with unresolved D. V lost 5 bases and J 4 bases, leaving 12 bases between the germline ends. The CDR3 totals 14 residues. The germline CDR1 and CDR2 sequences are LNHDA and SQIVND (reference sequence). DNA of the CDR3: TGTGCCAGTAGTGCAAGCAGGATTTACAATGAGCAGTTCTTC. Translating it yields CASSASRIYNEQFF.

This clone was picked up one time. V gene TRBV4-2 combines with J gene TRBJ2-3; a weak D match, TRBD1 (6 bases). V was trimmed by 0 bases and J by 9 bases, leaving 16 bases between them. Per the germline V gene, CDR1 is LGHNA and CDR2 is YNFKEQ. There are 15 residues in the CDR3. CDR3 protein: CASSQEYGPQGTQYF. CDR3 sequence (DNA): TGTGCCAGCAGCCAAGAGTACGGGCCTCAGGGGACGCAGTATTTT.

V and J are TRBV20-1 and TRBJ2-5; TRBD1 matches 7 bases. The J call may be in error: the DNA end matches TRBJ2-7 better. The CDR3 consists of 11 residues. Per the germline V gene, CDR1 is DFQATT and CDR2 is SNEGSKA (reference sequence). The CDR3 bases are TGCAGTTCCCGGGACAGCTACGAGCAGTACTTC. Amino acid sequence: CSSRDSYEQYF.

The chain links TRBV5-1 to TRBJ2-3; D not resolved. The CDR3 runs 15 residues. Per the germline V gene, CDR1 is SGHRS and CDR2 is YFSETQ. V was trimmed by 0 bases and J by 2 bases, leaving 10 bases between them. The CDR3 region is CASSLGGENTDTQYF. In nucleotides, the CDR3 is TGCGCCAGCAGCTTGGGCGGAGAGAACACAGATACGCAGTATTTT.

V is TRBV6-1 and J is TRBJ2-5; D possibly corresponds to TRBD1 (5 bases). Trimming took 6 bases from V and 0 from J, leaving 14 bases between them. CDR1 is MNHNS and CDR2 is SASEGT in the germline V gene. This CDR3 comprises 15 residues. The CDR3 DNA reads as TGTGCCAGCAGGGGCCAAAGGGGTGACCAAGAGACCCAGTACTTC. Its protein product is CASRGQRGDQETQYF.

V and J are TRBV11-2 and TRBJ2-5; D uncertain. Trimming removed 1 base at V and 1 base at J, with 7 bases between. The CDR3 is 14 residues long. Germline CDR1 SGHAT, CDR2 FQNNGV. The CDR3 here is CASSLVVSQETQYF. The CDR3 bases are TGTGCCAGCAGCTTAGTTGTGAGCCAAGAGACCCAGTACTTC.

The chain links TRBV10-3 to TRBJ2-2; 8 nucleotides match TRBD2. The V gene end was trimmed by 6 bases and the J gene end by 3 bases; junction bases not matched to a gene: 6. CDR3 length: 15 residues. Germline V CDR1 and CDR2: ENHRY, SYGVKD. CDR3 loop: CAIREIGGDTGELFF. The CDR3 nucleotides read TGTGCCATCAGGGAGATCGGGGGGGACACCGGGGAGCTGTTTTTT.

The rearrangement links TRBV28 to TRBJ1-1, with 7 positions matching TRBD1. V lost 3 bases to trimming and J lost 5 bases; unmatched junction nucleotides: 3. The germline CDR1 and CDR2 sequences are MDHEN and SYDVKM. The CDR3 is 13 amino acids. This chain's CDR3 is CASSLRGLTEAFF. In DNA form, the CDR3 reads TGTGCCAGCAGTTTGAGGGGGCTGACTGAAGCTTTCTTT.

The rearrangement uses TRBV5-1 and TRBJ2-5; TRBD1 matches at 7 bases. This CDR3 region has 16 residues. CDR1 and CDR2 from the germline V gene are SGHRS and YFSETQ. V lost 0 bases to trimming and J lost 5 bases; unmatched junction nucleotides: 10. CDR3 amino acids: CASSLERPGGHETQYF. DNA for the CDR3: TGCGCCAGCAGCTTGGAGAGGCCAGGGGGACACGAGACCCAGTACTTC.

The CDR3 coding sequence is TGTGCCAGCAGCTTAGTGCAGGGCCGAGGCGGGGAGCTGTTTTTT. Its translation: CASSLVQGRGGELFF. This sequence joins TRBV11-2 and TRBJ2-2; D might be TRBD1 (5 bases). Germline V CDR1 and CDR2: SGHAT, FQNNGV. Deletions cut 1 base from V and 7 bases from J, with 13 bases between. The CDR3 is 15 amino acids.

The CDR3, as DNA: TGTGCCAGCAGGTCTCGGGACAGGGGGCCCACCGGGGAGCTGTTTTTT. It yields the protein CASRSRDRGPTGELFF. V is TRBV5-8 and J is TRBJ2-2; TRBD1 agrees at 12 bases. Losses at the gene ends were 5 bases for V and 4 bases for J; bases not matched to a gene: 6. There are 16 residues in the CDR3. CDR1 and CDR2 (germline): SGHTS, YDEGEE. Drawing the rest from reference TRBV5-8 and TRBJ2-2, the complete variable domain is EAGVTQSPTHLIKTRGQQATLRCSPISGHTSVYWYQQALGLGLQFLLWYDEGEERNRGNFPPRFSGRQFPNYSSELNVNALELEDSALYLCASRSRDRGPTGELFFGEGSRLTVL.

The chain employs TRBV7-2 and TRBJ2-5, with no clear D. The CDR3 extends over 13 amino acids. Germline CDR1 is SGHTA and CDR2 is FQGNSA. Trimming removed 1 base at V and 5 bases at J, with 8 bases between. The CDR3 bases are TGTGCCAGCAGCTTAGGCGAGGCGGAGACCCAGTACTTC. Amino acid sequence: CASSLGEAETQYF.

This clone was observed a single time. This chain joins TRBV6-5 and TRBJ1-6; TRBD1 agrees at 7 bases. Trimming removed 6 bases from V and 9 bases from J; junction bases left unmatched: 11. CDR1 MNHEY and CDR2 SVGAGI come from the germline V gene. This CDR3 is built from 15 residues. CDR3 DNA: TGTGCCAGCAGCCGGGGGGGACAGCTTATTTCACCCCTCCACTTT. This codes for CASSRGGQLISPLHF.